This record concerns one TCR beta chain sequence. This entry comes from a study of shared T cell receptors in the human thymus. The CDR3 length is 17 residues. The germline V gene encodes CDR1 SGHRS and CDR2 YFSETQ. J gave up 2 bases and V 0 bases, and 3 bases lay outside the gene matches. TCRdb's copy holds only in-frame clones and misses some; the assay was immunoSEQ multiplex PCR. The sample records some 760,000 clones, approximately 83% being singletons. These records were also assigned to another study, of human thymus T cells.

The sequenced sample was thymocytes. The clonotype was recovered from a girl in the first two years of life with a congenital heart defect. The V gene is TRBV5-1, the J gene TRBJ2-3; TRBD2 agrees at 13 bases. The CDR3 DNA is TGCGCCAGCAGCTTGGGACTAGCGGGGGGATACACAGATACGCAGTATTTT. Translated, it gives CASSLGLAGGYTDTQYF.